This TCR beta chain was profiled in a study of CD4 T cells in relation to SARS-CoV-2 and coronaviruses. About the study: Shared crossreactive spike epitopes were mapped to their HLA restriction.

The study's findings and limits: Compared with monoreactive clones, crossreactive clones showed significantly weaker SARS-CoV-2 expansion.

TCRdb's copy holds only in-frame clones and misses some; the assay was immunoSEQ multiplex PCR. The repertoire holds some 29,000 clones, with less than 85% as singletons. Regarding this clone: What it binds is not known.

Germline-derived CDR1 and CDR2 are SGHTA and FQGNSA. V shed 1 base, J shed 5 bases, and the junction held 6 bases outside the gene matches. This CDR3 has 16 residues. CD4+ T cells from unexposed donors were obtained before the COVID-19 pandemic (2011-2018). After roughly 9 days of culture, CD4+ T cells were isolated. Unexposed-donor CD4+ T cells were probed with SARS-CoV-2 S/N and four cold-coronavirus spikes, cells permitting. This TCR came from a human donor in good health. The sample was CD4+ T cells from PBMCs, cultured in vitro. V and J are TRBV7-2 and TRBJ2-1; TRBD2 matches 9 bases. CDR3 residues: CASSLVSLAGHNEQFF. The CDR3 DNA sequence: TGTGCCAGCAGCTTAGTAAGCCTAGCGGGACACAATGAGCAGTTCTTC.